The rows below give T cell receptor beta chains drawn from one sample of a study of blood T cell repertoires in COVID-19. The table came from immunoSEQ multiplex PCR; TCRdb's copy has only in-frame clones and leaves some out. This sample yields 140,000 to 150,000 clones, of which roughly 82% are seen a single time; roughly 10% belongs to the top ten. The sequenced sample consisted of peripheral blood. Receptors were obtained from a man aged 60 to 69 with active or convalescent COVID-19. The CDR3 runs from the conserved cysteine through the conserved F or W. A D gene is named only where the DNA matches it firmly. Expanded clones get a size class; other rows say once, few or many, or leave the size out.

J gene: TRBJ2-3
V gene: TRBV3-1/TRBV3-2
D gene: .
clone size: few
CDR3 DNA: TGTGCCAGCAGCCCTTCCGCTTCTCGACGGAGCAGCACAGATACGCAGTATTTT
CDR3 protein: CASSPSASRRSSTDTQYF

J gene: TRBJ1-6
V gene: TRBV5-8
D gene: .
clone size: .
CDR3 DNA: TGTGCCAGCAGCTTAGAGGTAAAGTCGAGGGCTGGAGATTCACCCCTCCACTTT
CDR3 protein: CASSLEVKSRAGDSPLHF

J gene: TRBJ1-4
V gene: TRBV5-1
D gene: .
clone size: .
CDR3 DNA: TGCGCCAGCAGCTTGGGCCAGGGCCTTAATGAAAAACTGTTTTTT
CDR3 protein: CASSLGQGLNEKLFF

J gene: TRBJ1-1
V gene: TRBV6-1
D gene: .
clone size: .
CDR3 DNA: TGTGCCAGCAGTTTCGGAGGGGTGAACACTGAAGCTTTCTTT
CDR3 protein: CASSFGGVNTEAFF

J gene: TRBJ1-1
V gene: TRBV5-1
D gene: .
clone size: .
CDR3 DNA: TGCGCCAGCAGGGTACAGAACACTGAAGCTTTCTTT
CDR3 protein: CASRVQNTEAFF

J gene: TRBJ1-1
V gene: TRBV5-4
D gene: .
clone size: .
CDR3 DNA: TGTGCCAGCAGCTCAGACAGTTCGTCTCAAGCTTTCTTT
CDR3 protein: CASSSDSSSQAFF

J gene: TRBJ1-6
V gene: TRBV5-1
D gene: TRBD1
clone size: .
CDR3 DNA: TGCGCCAGTGAACCGGGACAGGGGAATTCACCCCTCCACTTT
CDR3 protein: CASEPGQGNSPLHF

J gene: TRBJ1-2
V gene: TRBV4-3
D gene: .
clone size: once
CDR3 DNA: TGCGCCAGCAGCCAAGAGGGCAGGGTGTCCTACACCTTC
CDR3 protein: CASSQEGRVSYTF

J gene: TRBJ2-7
V gene: TRBV2
D gene: TRBD1
clone size: .
CDR3 DNA: TGTGCCAGCAGTGAATGGACAGGGGACTTCGAGCAGTACTTC
CDR3 protein: CASSEWTGDFEQYF

J gene: TRBJ2-3
V gene: TRBV9
D gene: TRBD1
clone size: .
CDR3 DNA: TGTGCCAGCAGCGTAAAAGGACAGGGGATCACAGATACGCAGTATTTT
CDR3 protein: CASSVKGQGITDTQYF

J gene: TRBJ1-2
V gene: TRBV19
D gene: .
clone size: once
CDR3 DNA: TGTGCCAGTAGTATTAGCGGCAGCCCTAACTATGGCTACACCTTC
CDR3 protein: CASSISGSPNYGYTF

J gene: TRBJ2-2
V gene: TRBV10-2
D gene: TRBD2
clone size: .
CDR3 DNA: TGCGCCAGCAGTGATACGGCGGGGGGATTCCCCCCGGGTACGGCCGGGGAGCTGTTTTTT
CDR3 protein: CASSDTAGGFPPGTAGELFF

J gene: TRBJ1-1
V gene: TRBV6-5
D gene: TRBD1
clone size: few
CDR3 DNA: TGTGCCAGCCTGACAGGGAGAGGGGGTGAAGCTTTCTTT
CDR3 protein: CASLTGRGGEAFF

J gene: TRBJ2-7
V gene: TRBV7-2
D gene: .
clone size: .
CDR3 DNA: TGTGCCAGCAGCTTAAATGTACTAACCTACGAGCAGTACTTC
CDR3 protein: CASSLNVLTYEQYF

J gene: TRBJ1-2
V gene: TRBV21-1
D gene: .
clone size: .
CDR3 DNA: TGTGCCAGCAGCAACGCGGACAGGTTGGGGTATGGCTACACCTTC
CDR3 protein: CASSNADRLGYGYTF

J gene: TRBJ1-3
V gene: TRBV13
D gene: TRBD1
clone size: few
CDR3 DNA: TGTGCCAGCAGCTCGGACCGGGACAGGGGAGGAAGGAGCTCTGGAAACACCATATATTTT
CDR3 protein: CASSSDRDRGGRSSGNTIYF

J gene: TRBJ2-1
V gene: TRBV12-3/TRBV12-4
D gene: TRBD2
clone size: once
CDR3 DNA: TGTGCCAGCAGGAGGACTAGCGGCAATGAGCAGTTCTTC
CDR3 protein: CASRRTSGNEQFF

J gene: TRBJ2-7
V gene: TRBV6-2/TRBV6-3
D gene: .
clone size: .
CDR3 DNA: TGTGCCAGCAGTTACGTTCGCAGCGAGCAGTACTTC
CDR3 protein: CASSYVRSEQYF

J gene: TRBJ1-6
V gene: TRBV2
D gene: .
clone size: .
CDR3 DNA: TGTGCCAGCAGTGAAGGGCTTTCACCCCTCCACTTT
CDR3 protein: CASSEGLSPLHF

J gene: TRBJ1-2
V gene: TRBV19
D gene: TRBD1
clone size: .
CDR3 DNA: TGTGCCAGTAGCCTGGACAGGGGGCCTGGCTACACCTTC
CDR3 protein: CASSLDRGPGYTF

J gene: TRBJ2-5
V gene: TRBV20-1
D gene: .
clone size: .
CDR3 DNA: TGCAGTGCTAGTCCTCGACGGATTTCGGGAGAGACCCAGTACTTC
CDR3 protein: CSASPRRISGETQYF

J gene: TRBJ1-1
V gene: TRBV3-1/TRBV3-2
D gene: .
clone size: .
CDR3 DNA: TGTGCCAGCAGCCAAGATTTGAGGGTAACGGGCACTGAAGCTTTCTTT
CDR3 protein: CASSQDLRVTGTEAFF

J gene: TRBJ1-1
V gene: TRBV27
D gene: TRBD1
clone size: .
CDR3 DNA: TGTGCCAGCAGGGGACAGGGGGATCGGAACACTGAAGCTTTCTTT
CDR3 protein: CASRGQGDRNTEAFF

J gene: TRBJ1-1
V gene: TRBV14
D gene: .
clone size: .
CDR3 DNA: TGTGCCAGCAGCCAAGTAGCTGGACAGTACACTGAAGCTTTCTTT
CDR3 protein: CASSQVAGQYTEAFF

J gene: TRBJ2-7
V gene: TRBV12-5
D gene: .
clone size: once
CDR3 DNA: TGTGCTAGTGGTTTGAGCGTCCAGGGCATCGAGCAGTACTTC
CDR3 protein: CASGLSVQGIEQYF

J gene: TRBJ1-1
V gene: TRBV11-3
D gene: .
clone size: once
CDR3 DNA: TGTGCCAGCAGCTTAGATCCGGTGCAGAGGGGGACTGAAGCTTTCTTT
CDR3 protein: CASSLDPVQRGTEAFF

J gene: TRBJ2-7
V gene: TRBV4-2
D gene: TRBD2
clone size: .
CDR3 DNA: TGTGCCAGCAGCCAAGGCGGGGGAGGGGTTTACGAGCAGTACTTC
CDR3 protein: CASSQGGGGVYEQYF

J gene: TRBJ1-6
V gene: TRBV7-8
D gene: TRBD1
clone size: few
CDR3 DNA: TGTGCCAGCAGCCCGAATCGGGACAGGGCGAATTCACCCCTCCACTTT
CDR3 protein: CASSPNRDRANSPLHF

J gene: TRBJ1-5
V gene: TRBV12-3/TRBV12-4
D gene: .
clone size: .
CDR3 DNA: TGTGCCAGCAGTTTACCGGGTCAGCCCCAGCATTTT
CDR3 protein: CASSLPGQPQHF

J gene: TRBJ2-1
V gene: TRBV6-5
D gene: TRBD1
clone size: .
CDR3 DNA: TGTGCCAGCAGTTACCGGCCAGGGGGCAATGAGCAGTTCTTC
CDR3 protein: CASSYRPGGNEQFF

J gene: TRBJ1-2
V gene: TRBV7-9
D gene: .
clone size: .
CDR3 DNA: TGTGCCAGCAGCTTAAAAGGGGGGGGCCCGCTCTATGGCTACACCTTC
CDR3 protein: CASSLKGGGPLYGYTF

J gene: TRBJ2-3
V gene: TRBV4-1
D gene: .
clone size: .
CDR3 DNA: TGCGCCAGCAGCCAAGAACTAGGCACAGATACGCAGTATTTT
CDR3 protein: CASSQELGTDTQYF

J gene: TRBJ1-2
V gene: TRBV19
D gene: .
clone size: .
CDR3 DNA: TGTGCCAGTAGTAGGACAGAGGGGTATGGCTACACCTTC
CDR3 protein: CASSRTEGYGYTF

J gene: TRBJ2-3
V gene: TRBV28
D gene: .
clone size: .
CDR3 DNA: TGTGCCAGCAGTTTTCGGTTAGCGGCCACTCGTCGGGATACGCAGTATTTT
CDR3 protein: CASSFRLAATRRDTQYF

J gene: TRBJ1-5
V gene: TRBV9
D gene: .
clone size: .
CDR3 DNA: TGTGCCAGCAGCGAAAGCGGGATGAGCAATCAGCCCCAGCATTTT
CDR3 protein: CASSESGMSNQPQHF

J gene: TRBJ1-1
V gene: TRBV19
D gene: TRBD1
clone size: .
CDR3 DNA: TGTGCCAGCTACAGGGGGCGTACTGAAGCTTTCTTT
CDR3 protein: CASYRGRTEAFF

J gene: TRBJ2-7
V gene: TRBV25-1
D gene: TRBD1
clone size: .
CDR3 DNA: TGTGCCAGCCTCCCCGACAGGGGCTTAAGCACCTACGAGCAGTACTTC
CDR3 protein: CASLPDRGLSTYEQYF

J gene: TRBJ1-1
V gene: TRBV9
D gene: TRBD1
clone size: few
CDR3 DNA: TGTGCCAGCAGCGTAGGCGCGACAGGGATCCACACTGAAGCTTTCTTT
CDR3 protein: CASSVGATGIHTEAFF

J gene: TRBJ1-2
V gene: TRBV19
D gene: TRBD1
clone size: .
CDR3 DNA: TGTGCCAGTAGTATGAGAGGGGGCGATGGCTACACCTTC
CDR3 protein: CASSMRGGDGYTF